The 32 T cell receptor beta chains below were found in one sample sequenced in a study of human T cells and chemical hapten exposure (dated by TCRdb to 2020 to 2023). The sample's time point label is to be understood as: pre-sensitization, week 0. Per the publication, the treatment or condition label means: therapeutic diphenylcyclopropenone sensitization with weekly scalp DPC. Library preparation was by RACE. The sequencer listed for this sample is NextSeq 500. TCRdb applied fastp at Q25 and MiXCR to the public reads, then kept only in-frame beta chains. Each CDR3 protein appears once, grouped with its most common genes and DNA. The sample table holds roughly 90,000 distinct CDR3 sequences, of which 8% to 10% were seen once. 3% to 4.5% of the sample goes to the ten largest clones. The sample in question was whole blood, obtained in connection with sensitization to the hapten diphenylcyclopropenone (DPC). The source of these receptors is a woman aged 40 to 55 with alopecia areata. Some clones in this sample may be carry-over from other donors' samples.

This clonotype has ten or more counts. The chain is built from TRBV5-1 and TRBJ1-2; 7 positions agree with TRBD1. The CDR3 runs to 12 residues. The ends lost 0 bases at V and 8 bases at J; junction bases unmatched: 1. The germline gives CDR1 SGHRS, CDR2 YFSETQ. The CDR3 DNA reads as TGCGCCAGCAGCTTGGAAGGGGGCGGCTACACCTTC. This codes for CASSLEGGGYTF.

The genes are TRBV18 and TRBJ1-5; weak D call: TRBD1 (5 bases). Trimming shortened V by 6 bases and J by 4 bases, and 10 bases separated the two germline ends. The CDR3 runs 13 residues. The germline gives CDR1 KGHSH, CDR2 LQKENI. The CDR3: CASSGGSNQPQHF. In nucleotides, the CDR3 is TGTGCCAGCTCCGGGGGATCGAATCAGCCCCAGCATTTT. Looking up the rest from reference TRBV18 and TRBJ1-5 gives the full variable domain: NAGVMQNPRHLVRRRGQEARLRCSPMKGHSHVYWYRQLPEEGLKFMVYLQKENIIDESGMPKERFSAEFPKEGPSILRIQQVVRGDSAAYFCASSGGSNQPQHFGDGTRLSIL.

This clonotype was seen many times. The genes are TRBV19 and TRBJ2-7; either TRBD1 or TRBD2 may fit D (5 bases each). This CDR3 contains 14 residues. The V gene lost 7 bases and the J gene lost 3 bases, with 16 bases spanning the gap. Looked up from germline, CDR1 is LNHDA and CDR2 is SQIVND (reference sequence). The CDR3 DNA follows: TGTGCCAGTACCCCCGGGACCCCCAGCTACGAGCAGTACTTC. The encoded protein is CASTPGTPSYEQYF.

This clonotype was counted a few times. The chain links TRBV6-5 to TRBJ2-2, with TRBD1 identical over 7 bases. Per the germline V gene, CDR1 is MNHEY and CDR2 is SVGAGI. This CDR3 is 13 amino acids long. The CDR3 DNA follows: TGTACGCCAGGGGGTACGAACACCGGGGAGCTGTTTTTT. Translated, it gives CTPGGTNTGELFF.

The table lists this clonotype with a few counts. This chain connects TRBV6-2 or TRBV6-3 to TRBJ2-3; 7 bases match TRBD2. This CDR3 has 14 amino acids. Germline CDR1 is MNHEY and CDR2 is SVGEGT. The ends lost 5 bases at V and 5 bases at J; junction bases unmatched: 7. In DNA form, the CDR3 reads TGTGCCAGCAGTCTCGGACTAGAAGGAGATACGCAGTATTTT. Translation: CASSLGLEGDTQYF.

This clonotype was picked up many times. The CDR3 nucleotides read TGCGCCAGCAGCTTGGGACCCACAGGGAATTCACCCCTCCACTTT. It translates to CASSLGPTGNSPLHF. The gene calls are TRBV5-1 and TRBJ1-6; D may be TRBD1 (6 bases). The CDR3 is 15 amino acids. From germline, CDR1 is SGHRS and CDR2 YFSETQ. V was cut by 0 bases and J by 7 bases, with 11 bases left in between. The variable domain in full, with the rest retrieved from reference TRBV5-1 and TRBJ1-6, is KAGVTQTPRYLIKTRGQQVTLSCSPISGHRSVSWYQQTPGQGLQFLFEYFSETQRNKGNFPGRFSGRQFSNSRSEMNVSTLELGDSALYLCASSLGPTGNSPLHFGNGTRLTVT.

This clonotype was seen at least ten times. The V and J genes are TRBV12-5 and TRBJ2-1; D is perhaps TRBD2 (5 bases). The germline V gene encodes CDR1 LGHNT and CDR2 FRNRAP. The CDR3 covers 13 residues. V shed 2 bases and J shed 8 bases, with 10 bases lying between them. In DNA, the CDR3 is TGTGCTAGTGGTTTGCCATCGCGGGATGAGCAGTTCTTC. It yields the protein CASGLPSRDEQFF.

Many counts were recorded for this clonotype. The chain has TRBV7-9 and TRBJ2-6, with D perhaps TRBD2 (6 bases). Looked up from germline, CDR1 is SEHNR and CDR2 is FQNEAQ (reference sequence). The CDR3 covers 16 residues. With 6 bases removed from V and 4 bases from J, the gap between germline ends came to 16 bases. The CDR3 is CASSQSSGEGANVLTF. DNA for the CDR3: TGTGCCAGCAGTCAATCGTCGGGGGAAGGGGCCAACGTCCTGACTTTC.

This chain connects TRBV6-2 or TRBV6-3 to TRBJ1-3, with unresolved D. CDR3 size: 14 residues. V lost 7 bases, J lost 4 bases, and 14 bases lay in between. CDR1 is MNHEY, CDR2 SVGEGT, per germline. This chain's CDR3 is CASKSGPGGNTIYF. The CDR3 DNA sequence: TGTGCCAGCAAATCGGGTCCTGGAGGAAACACCATATATTTT.

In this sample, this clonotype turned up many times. The CDR3 protein is CASSISRGGGPYGYTF. CDR3 sequence (DNA): TGTGCCAGCAGCATATCCCGAGGCGGTGGCCCCTATGGCTACACCTTC. The chain combines TRBV7-6 with TRBJ1-2; D is uncertain. Trimming stripped 5 bases from V and 4 bases from J, with 20 bases between. The CDR3 runs to 16 residues. Germline V gene sequence: CDR1 SGHVS, CDR2 FNYEAQ. Together with reference TRBV7-6 and TRBJ1-2, the CDR3 gives the full variable domain: GAGVSQSPRYKVTKRGQDVALRCDPISGHVSLYWYRQALGQGPEFLTYFNYEAQQDKSGLPNDRFSAERPEGSISTLTIQRTEQRDSAMYRCASSISRGGGPYGYTFGSGTRLTVV.

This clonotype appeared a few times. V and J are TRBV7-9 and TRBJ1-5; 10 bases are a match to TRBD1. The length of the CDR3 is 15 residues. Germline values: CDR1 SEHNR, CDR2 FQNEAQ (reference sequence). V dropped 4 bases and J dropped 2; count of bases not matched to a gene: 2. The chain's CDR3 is CASSYGTGGNQPQHF. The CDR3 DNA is TGTGCCAGCAGCTACGGGACAGGGGGCAATCAGCCCCAGCATTTT.

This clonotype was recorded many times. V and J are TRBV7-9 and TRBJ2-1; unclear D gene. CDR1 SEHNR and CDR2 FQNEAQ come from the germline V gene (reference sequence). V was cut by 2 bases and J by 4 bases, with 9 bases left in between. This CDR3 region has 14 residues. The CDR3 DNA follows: TGTGCCAGCAGCTTAAGTGTAAGTTACAATGAGCAGTTCTTC. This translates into CASSLSVSYNEQFF.

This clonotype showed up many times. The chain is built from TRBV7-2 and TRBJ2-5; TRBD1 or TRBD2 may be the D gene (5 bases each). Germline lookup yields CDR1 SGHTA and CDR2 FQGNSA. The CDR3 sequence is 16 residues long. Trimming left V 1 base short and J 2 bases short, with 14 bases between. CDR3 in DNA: TGTGCCAGCAGCTTAGGGGACGGATGGGGACAAGAGACCCAGTACTTC. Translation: CASSLGDGWGQETQYF.

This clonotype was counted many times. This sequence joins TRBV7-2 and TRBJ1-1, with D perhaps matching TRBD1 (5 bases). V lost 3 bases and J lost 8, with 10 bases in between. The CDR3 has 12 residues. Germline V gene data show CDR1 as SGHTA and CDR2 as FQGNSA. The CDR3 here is CASSFYSGEAFF. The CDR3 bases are TGTGCCAGCAGCTTTTACTCAGGGGAAGCTTTCTTT.

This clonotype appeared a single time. CDR3 coding DNA: TGTGCCAGCAGCTTAGGCTCCGTGGGGACAGGGCGAGCCAAAAACATTCAGTACTTC. Amino acid sequence: CASSLGSVGTGRAKNIQYF. The V call is TRBV11-2, the J call TRBJ2-4; 9 nucleotides match TRBD1. CDR1 is SGHAT, CDR2 FQNNGV, per germline. J gave up 0 bases and V 1 base, and 10 bases lay outside the gene matches. The CDR3 loop spans 19 amino acids. Looking up the rest from reference TRBV11-2 and TRBJ2-4 gives the full variable domain: EAGVAQSPRYKIIEKRQSVAFWCNPISGHATLYWYQQILGQGPKLLIQFQNNGVVDDSQLPKDRFSAERLKGVDSTLKIQPAKLEDSAVYLCASSLGSVGTGRAKNIQYFGAGTRLSVL.

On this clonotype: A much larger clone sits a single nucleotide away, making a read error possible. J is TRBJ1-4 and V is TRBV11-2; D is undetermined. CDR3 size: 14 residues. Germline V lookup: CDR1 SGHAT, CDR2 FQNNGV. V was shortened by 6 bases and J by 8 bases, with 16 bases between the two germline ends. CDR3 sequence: CASSWRPWNEKLFF. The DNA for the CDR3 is TGTGCCAGCAGTTGGCGACCCTGGAACGAAAAACTGTTTTTT.

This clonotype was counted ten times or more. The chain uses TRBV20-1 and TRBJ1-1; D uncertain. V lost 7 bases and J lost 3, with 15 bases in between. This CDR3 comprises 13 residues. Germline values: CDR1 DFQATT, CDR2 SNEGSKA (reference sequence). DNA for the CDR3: TGCAGTGTCCCTTTGGCCACGGACACTGAAGCTTTCTTT. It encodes CSVPLATDTEAFF.

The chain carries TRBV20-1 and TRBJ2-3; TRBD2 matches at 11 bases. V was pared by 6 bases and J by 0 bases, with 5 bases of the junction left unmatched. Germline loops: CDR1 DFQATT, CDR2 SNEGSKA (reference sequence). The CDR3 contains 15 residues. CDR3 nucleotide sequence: TGCAGTGCCCTACTAGCGGGGGTGAGCACAGATACGCAGTATTTT. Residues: CSALLAGVSTDTQYF.

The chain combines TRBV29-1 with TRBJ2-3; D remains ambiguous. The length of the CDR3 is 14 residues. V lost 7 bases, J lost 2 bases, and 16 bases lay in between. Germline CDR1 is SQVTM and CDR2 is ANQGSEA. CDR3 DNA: TGCAGCGCCGTACCCTGGGCGGTCACAGATACGCAGTATTTT. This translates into CSAVPWAVTDTQYF.

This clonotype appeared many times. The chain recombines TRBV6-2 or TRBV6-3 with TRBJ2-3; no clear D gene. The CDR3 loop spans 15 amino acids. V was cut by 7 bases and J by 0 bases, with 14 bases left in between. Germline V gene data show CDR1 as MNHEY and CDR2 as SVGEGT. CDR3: CASTRLGLSTDTQYF. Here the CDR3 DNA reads TGTGCCAGCACCAGACTTGGGCTAAGCACAGATACGCAGTATTTT.

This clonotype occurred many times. CDR3 protein: CASSLGGTTEQFF. The CDR3 coding sequence is TGTGCCAGCAGCTTGGGGGGGACGACGGAGCAGTTCTTC. The chain has TRBV11-3 and TRBJ2-1; 7 bases are a match to TRBD2. The V gene end was trimmed by 3 bases and the J gene end by 10 bases; junction bases not matched to a gene: 6. The germline CDR1 and CDR2 sequences are SGHNT and YENEEA. The CDR3 loop spans 13 amino acids.

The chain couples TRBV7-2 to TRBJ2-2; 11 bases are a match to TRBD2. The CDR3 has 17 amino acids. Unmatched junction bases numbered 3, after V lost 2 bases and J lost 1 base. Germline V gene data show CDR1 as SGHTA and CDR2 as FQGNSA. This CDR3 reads CASSLRGTSGNTGELFF. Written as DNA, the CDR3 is TGTGCCAGCAGCTTAAGGGGGACTAGCGGGAACACCGGGGAGCTGTTTTTT.

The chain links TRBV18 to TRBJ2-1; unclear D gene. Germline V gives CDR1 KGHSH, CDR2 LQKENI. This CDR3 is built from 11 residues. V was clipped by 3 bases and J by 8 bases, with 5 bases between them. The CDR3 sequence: CASSPLDEQFF. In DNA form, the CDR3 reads TGTGCCAGCTCACCCCTGGATGAGCAGTTCTTC.

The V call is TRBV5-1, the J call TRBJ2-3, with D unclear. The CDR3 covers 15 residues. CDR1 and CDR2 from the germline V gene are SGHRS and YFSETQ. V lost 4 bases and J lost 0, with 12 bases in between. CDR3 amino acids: CASSAYGKSTDTQYF. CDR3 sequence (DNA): TGCGCCAGCAGCGCTTATGGGAAAAGCACAGATACGCAGTATTTT.

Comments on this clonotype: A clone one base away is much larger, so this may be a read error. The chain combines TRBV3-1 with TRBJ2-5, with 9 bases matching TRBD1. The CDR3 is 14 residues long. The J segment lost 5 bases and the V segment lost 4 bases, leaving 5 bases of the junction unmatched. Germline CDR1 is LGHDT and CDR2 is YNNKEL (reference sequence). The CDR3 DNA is TGTGCCAGCAGCCGAGCCGGGACAGGGGAGACCCAGTACTTC. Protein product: CASSRAGTGETQYF.

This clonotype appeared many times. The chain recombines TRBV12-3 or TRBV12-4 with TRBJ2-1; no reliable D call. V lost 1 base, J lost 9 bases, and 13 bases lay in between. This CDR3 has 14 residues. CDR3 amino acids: CASSLVIFRAEQFF. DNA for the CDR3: TGTGCCAGCAGTTTAGTAATTTTTAGGGCTGAGCAGTTCTTC.

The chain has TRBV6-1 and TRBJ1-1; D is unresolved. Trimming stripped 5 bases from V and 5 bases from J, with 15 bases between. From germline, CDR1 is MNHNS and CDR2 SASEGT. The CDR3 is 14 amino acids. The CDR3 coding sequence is TGTGCCAGCAGTCCTACAAGCGGGCGGACTGAAGCTTTCTTT. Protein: CASSPTSGRTEAFF.

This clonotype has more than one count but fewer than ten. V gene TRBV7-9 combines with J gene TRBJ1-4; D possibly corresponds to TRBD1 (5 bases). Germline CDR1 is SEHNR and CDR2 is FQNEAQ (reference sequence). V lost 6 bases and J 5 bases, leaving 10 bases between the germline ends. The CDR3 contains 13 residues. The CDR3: CASRGPDNEKLFF. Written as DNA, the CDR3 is TGTGCCAGCAGGGGACCAGACAATGAAAAACTGTTTTTT.

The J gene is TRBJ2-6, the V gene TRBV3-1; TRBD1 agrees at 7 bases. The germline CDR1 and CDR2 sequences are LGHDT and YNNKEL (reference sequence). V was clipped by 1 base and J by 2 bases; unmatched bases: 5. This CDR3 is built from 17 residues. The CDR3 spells CASSQVIGGAGANVLTF. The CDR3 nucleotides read TGTGCCAGCAGCCAAGTCATAGGGGGCGCTGGGGCCAACGTCCTGACTTTC.

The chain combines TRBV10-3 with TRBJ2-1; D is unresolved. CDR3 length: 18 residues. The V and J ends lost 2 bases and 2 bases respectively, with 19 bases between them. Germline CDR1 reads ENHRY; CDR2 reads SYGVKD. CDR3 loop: CAISEPNQHRGAYNEQFF. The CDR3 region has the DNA TGTGCCATCAGTGAGCCCAACCAACACCGTGGGGCCTACAATGAGCAGTTCTTC.

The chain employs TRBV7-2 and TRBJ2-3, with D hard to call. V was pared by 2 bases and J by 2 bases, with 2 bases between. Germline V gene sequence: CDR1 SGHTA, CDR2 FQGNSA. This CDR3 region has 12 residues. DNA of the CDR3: TGTGCCAGCAGCTTATTCACAGATACGCAGTATTTT. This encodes CASSLFTDTQYF. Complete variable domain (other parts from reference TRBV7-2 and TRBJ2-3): GAGVSQSPSNKVTEKGKDVELRCDPISGHTALYWYRQSLGQGLEFLIYFQGNSAPDKSGLPSDRFSAERTGGSVSTLTIQRTQQEDSAVYLCASSLFTDTQYFGPGTRLTVL.

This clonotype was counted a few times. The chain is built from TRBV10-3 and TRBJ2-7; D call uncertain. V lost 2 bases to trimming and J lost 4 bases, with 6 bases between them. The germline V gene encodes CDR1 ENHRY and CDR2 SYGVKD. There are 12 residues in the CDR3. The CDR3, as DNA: TGTGCCATCAGTGAGGAGAGTTACGAGCAGTACTTC. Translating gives CAISEESYEQYF.